The 26 T cell receptor beta chains reported below all come from one sample, sequenced in a study of CD8 T cells in Susac syndrome. Random hexamers were used to reverse transcribe the RNA input (roughly 0.5 to 1 ug). TCRdb recomputed calls from the immunoSEQ multiplex PCR reads with MiXCR, one row per CDR3 protein. This repertoire shows approximately 120,000 distinct CDR3 sequences, less than 97% found once; its top ten account for 0.075% to 0.1%. The specimen sequenced was CD4+ T cells from PBMCs. The source of these receptors is a human donor in good health.

This chain joins TRBV7-8 and TRBJ1-4; tentative D call: TRBD1 (6 bases). Germline CDR1 SGHVS, CDR2 FQNEAQ. CDR3 length: 10 residues. V lost 5 bases and J 14 bases, leaving 9 bases between the germline ends. In DNA form, the CDR3 reads TGTGCCAGCAGCCAGGGGTTCCTGTTTTTT. Translated: CASSQGFLFF. Using reference TRBV7-8 and TRBJ1-4 for the parts outside the CDR3, the full variable domain is GAGVSQSPRYKVAKRGQDVALRCDPISGHVSLFWYQQALGQGPEFLTYFQNEAQLDKSGLPSDRFFAERPEGSVSTLKIQRTQQEDSAVYLCASSQGFLFFGSGTQLSVL.

This chain uses TRBV7-2 with TRBJ2-5; 7 nucleotides match TRBD1. V was clipped by 2 bases and J by 5 bases; unmatched bases: 2. This CDR3 is 13 amino acids long. The V gene's germline CDR1 is SGHTA and CDR2 FQGNSA. The CDR3 region is CASSLSQGETQYF. Written as DNA, the CDR3 is TGTGCCAGCAGCTTATCACAGGGGGAGACCCAGTACTTC.

The V call is TRBV25-1, the J call TRBJ2-7; perhaps TRBD1 as D (5 bases). Germline V gene sequence: CDR1 MGHDK, CDR2 SYGVNS. The CDR3 consists of 14 residues. Trimming removed 5 bases at V and 3 bases at J, with 14 bases between. CDR3 in amino acids: CASSRRGAGYEQYF. DNA for the CDR3: TGTGCCAGCAGTCGCCGTGGGGCTGGCTACGAGCAGTACTTC.

The chain recombines TRBV24-1 with TRBJ2-7, with 7 bases fitting TRBD1. The CDR3 is 13 amino acids. The germline V gene has CDR1 KGHDR and CDR2 SFDVKD. V shed 3 bases, J shed 8 bases, and the junction held 6 bases outside the gene matches. For the CDR3, the DNA is TGTGCCACCAGTGATGGACAGGCCCATAAGCAGTACTTC. Translating gives CATSDGQAHKQYF.

The gene calls are TRBV6-4 and TRBJ2-7; TRBD1 or TRBD2 may be the D gene (5 bases each). The CDR3 is 14 amino acids. CDR1 and CDR2 from the germline V gene are MRHNA and SNTAGT. V shed 3 bases and J shed 6 bases, with 15 bases lying between them. CDR3 region: CASSDIRDRGEQYF. The CDR3 nucleotides read TGTGCCAGCAGTGATATCCGGGACCGGGGCGAGCAGTACTTC.

The gene calls are TRBV6-5 and TRBJ2-1, with TRBD2 matching over 13 bases. The length of the CDR3 is 19 residues. CDR1 is MNHEY and CDR2 is SVGAGI in the germline V gene. V lost 6 bases to trimming and J lost 7 bases; unmatched junction nucleotides: 18. The CDR3 coding sequence is TGTGCCAGCAGCTCTACCCGATCCACTAGCGGGAGGGTTGGGAATGAGCAGTTCTTC. This sequence encodes CASSSTRSTSGRVGNEQFF.

This chain uses TRBV27 with TRBJ2-1; D unresolved. The CDR3 sequence is 12 residues long. CDR1 is MNHEY and CDR2 is SMNVEV in the germline V gene (reference sequence). V shed 2 bases and J shed 9 bases, with 8 bases lying between them. The CDR3 sequence: CASSLRTGEQFF. The DNA for the CDR3 is TGTGCCAGCAGTTTACGGACGGGTGAGCAGTTCTTC.

The chain is built from TRBV7-8 and TRBJ1-2; TRBD1 matches at 10 bases. V shed 0 bases, J shed 4 bases, and the junction held 8 bases outside the gene matches. The germline V gene has CDR1 SGHVS and CDR2 FQNEAQ. The CDR3 loop spans 17 amino acids. For the CDR3, the DNA is TGTGCCAGCAGCTTAGCCGGGACAGGGGCCCAAATCTATGGCTACACCTTC. It translates to CASSLAGTGAQIYGYTF.

V and J are TRBV20-1 and TRBJ2-1; 10 bases agree with TRBD2. Trimming removed 6 bases from V and 8 bases from J; junction bases left unmatched: 4. The germline V gene has CDR1 DFQATT and CDR2 SNEGSKA (reference sequence). This CDR3 comprises 12 residues. The CDR3 loop is CSATSGAYEQFF. The CDR3 DNA sequence: TGCAGTGCAACTAGCGGGGCCTATGAGCAGTTCTTC.

This chain joins TRBV20-1 and TRBJ2-6, with 9 bases lining up with TRBD1. Germline assignment: CDR1 DFQATT and CDR2 SNEGSKA (reference sequence). The CDR3 extends over 18 amino acids. Germline trimming cut 1 base from V and 0 bases from J; bases unmatched to any gene: 7. This CDR3 reads CSARVPQGATSGANVLTF. In DNA, the CDR3 is TGCAGTGCTAGAGTTCCACAGGGGGCTACCTCTGGGGCCAACGTCCTGACTTTC.

As concerns this clonotype: The junction shows a germline mismatch at one end, possibly a read error. V and J are TRBV7-7 and TRBJ2-2, with 10 bases lining up with TRBD1. From germline, CDR1 is SSHAT and CDR2 FNYEAQ (reference sequence). This CDR3 spans 15 amino acids. CDR3 DNA sequence: TGTGCTAGCAGCCCACGGGACAGGGGTGCCGGGGAGCTGTTTTTT. Protein: CASSPRDRGAGELFF.

The chain uses TRBV10-3 and TRBJ2-1; 9 bases agree with TRBD1. V dropped 8 bases and J dropped 6; count of bases not matched to a gene: 5. In germline, CDR1 is ENHRY, CDR2 SYGVKD. The CDR3 has 13 residues. The CDR3 sequence: CAISDRGINEQFF. The CDR3 DNA follows: TGTGCCATCTCAGACAGGGGGATCAATGAGCAGTTCTTC.

The V gene is TRBV28, the J gene TRBJ2-4; D gene uncertain. The ends were cut back, 3 bases at V and 9 bases at J, with 15 bases in the middle. Germline CDR1 reads MDHEN; CDR2 reads SYDVKM. The CDR3 length is 14 residues. As DNA, the CDR3 is TGTGCCAGCAGTTTCTACCCGAGGCCCATCATTCAGTACTTC. As protein: CASSFYPRPIIQYF.

This clonotype was counted a single time. The genes are TRBV3-1 and TRBJ1-3, with D hard to call. Trimming shortened V by 4 bases and J by 6 bases, and 13 bases separated the two germline ends. This CDR3 region has 14 residues. Germline CDR1 reads LGHDT; CDR2 reads YNNKEL (reference sequence). The CDR3 bases are TGTGCCAGCAGCCGGCGTGGAGCGGCAAACACCATATATTTT. It encodes CASSRRGAANTIYF.

V and J are TRBV18 and TRBJ1-2; the match to TRBD1 covers 8 bases. V gave up 4 bases and J gave up 4 bases; unmatched junction bases: 8. The CDR3 has 15 amino acids. CDR1 and CDR2 from the germline V gene are KGHSH and LQKENI. CDR3: CASSLDRERSYGYTF. The CDR3 DNA reads TGTGCCAGCTCACTGGACAGGGAGCGGTCCTATGGCTACACCTTC.

The chain uses TRBV5-1 and TRBJ2-7, with D tentatively TRBD1 or TRBD2 (6 bases each). The germline CDR1 and CDR2 sequences are SGHRS and YFSETQ. V lost 1 base and J lost 6, with 14 bases in between. The CDR3 runs 14 residues. In DNA form, the CDR3 reads TGCGCCAGCAGCTTGACGAGGGGGGCGGCCGAGCAGTACTTC. This gives the protein CASSLTRGAAEQYF.

As concerns this clonotype: One end of the junction varies from germline; a read error may be responsible. The chain uses TRBV12-3 or TRBV12-4 and TRBJ2-3, with D unresolved. CDR3 length: 11 residues. In nucleotides, the CDR3 is TGTGCCAGCGGTTTTGAGGCTACGCAGTATTTT. It yields the protein CASGFEATQYF.

V usage is TRBV5-1 and J usage is TRBJ2-3, with 13 positions matching TRBD2. CDR1 and CDR2 (germline): SGHRS, YFSETQ. J was trimmed by 2 bases and V by 2 bases; bases with no gene match: 5. The CDR3 runs to 17 residues. CDR3 protein: CASSFGLAGANTDTQYF. The CDR3 DNA sequence: TGCGCCAGCAGCTTCGGACTAGCGGGGGCGAACACAGATACGCAGTATTTT.

The rearrangement links TRBV19 to TRBJ1-2; D call uncertain. Germline CDR1 is LNHDA and CDR2 is SQIVND (reference sequence). The ends were cut back, 4 bases at V and 5 bases at J, with 8 bases in the middle. The CDR3 length is 12 residues. CDR3 sequence (DNA): TGTGCCAGTAGTACAAACAGTTATGGCTACACCTTC. It specifies CASSTNSYGYTF.

V and J are TRBV5-1 and TRBJ2-7; 10 nucleotides line up with TRBD1. The CDR3 runs to 15 residues. The V gene end was trimmed by 0 bases and the J gene end by 5 bases; junction bases not matched to a gene: 5. Germline CDR1 SGHRS, CDR2 YFSETQ. The CDR3 loop reads CASSLDGDRGHEQYF. CDR3 nucleotides: TGCGCCAGCAGCTTGGACGGGGACAGGGGCCACGAGCAGTACTTC.

V gene TRBV5-1 combines with J gene TRBJ2-6; perhaps TRBD2 as D (6 bases). The CDR3 extends over 16 amino acids. Germline assignment: CDR1 SGHRS and CDR2 YFSETQ. V lost 4 bases to trimming and J lost 0 bases, with 11 bases between them. CDR3 in DNA: TGCGCCAGCAGCCGGGACTTATACTCTGGGGCCAACGTCCTGACTTTC. It specifies CASSRDLYSGANVLTF.

This clonotype occurred once. The rearrangement links TRBV2 to TRBJ2-7, with TRBD1 identical over 7 bases. The J segment lost 9 bases and the V segment lost 8 bases, leaving 7 bases of the junction unmatched. The CDR3 totals 11 residues. Per the germline V gene, CDR1 is SNHLY and CDR2 is FYNNEI. This chain's CDR3 is CASGQDLGQYF. The CDR3 coding sequence is TGTGCCAGCGGACAGGATCTTGGGCAGTACTTC.

This chain uses TRBV30 with TRBJ1-4; no firm D call. The CDR3 totals 16 residues. V lost 0 bases and J lost 0, with 11 bases in between. CDR1 is GTSNPN, CDR2 SVGIG, per germline (reference sequence). The CDR3 is CAWSVASSATNEKLFF. The DNA of the CDR3 is TGTGCCTGGAGTGTGGCGTCGTCCGCAACTAATGAAAAACTGTTTTTT.

The chain is built from TRBV12-3 or TRBV12-4 and TRBJ2-3; no clear D. With 5 bases removed from V and 2 bases from J, the gap between germline ends came to 14 bases. This CDR3 is 15 amino acids long. The CDR3 reads CASSPTGPVTDTQYF. The CDR3 DNA reads TGTGCCAGCAGTCCCACCGGGCCCGTCACAGATACGCAGTATTTT.

The genes are TRBV9 and TRBJ1-3; no clear D gene. Trimming left V 0 bases short and J 3 bases short, with 4 bases between. Germline V gives CDR1 SGDLS, CDR2 YYNGEE. This CDR3 contains 13 residues. DNA of the CDR3: TGTGCCAGCAGCGTAGGGGGTGGAAACACCATATATTTT. Translating gives CASSVGGGNTIYF. The full variable domain, completed using reference TRBV9 and TRBJ1-3, is DSGVTQTPKHLITATGQRVTLRCSPRSGDLSVYWYQQSLDQGLQFLIQYYNGEERAKGNILERFSAQQFPDLHSELNLSSLELGDSALYFCASSVGGGNTIYFGEGSWLTVV.

The rearrangement joins TRBV19 to TRBJ1-2; D remains unclear. V dropped 6 bases and J dropped 1 base, with 9 bases sitting between them. This CDR3 region has 13 residues. Germline-derived CDR1 and CDR2 are LNHDA and SQIVND (reference sequence). The DNA of the CDR3 is TGTGCCAGTAGCAGAGGGATTAACTATGGCTACACCTTC. Its protein is CASSRGINYGYTF.